The 30 T cell receptor beta chains below all came from one sample that was sequenced in a study of blood T cell repertoires in COVID-19. TCRdb keeps only in-frame clones here, not all; method: immunoSEQ multiplex PCR. The sample includes roughly 410,000 clones, 70% to 90% seen only once; the top ten take under 3%. The sequenced sample was peripheral blood. Source of these receptors: a woman aged 60-75 years with COVID-19, enrolled during active disease.

The chain is built from TRBV24-1 and TRBJ2-5, with unresolved D. The germline V gene has CDR1 KGHDR and CDR2 SFDVKD. The CDR3 has 12 amino acids. CDR3 sequence: CVPPFYSETQYF. In DNA, the CDR3 is TGTGTCCCCCCCTTCTATAGCGAGACCCAGTACTTC.

This clone is a singleton in its sample. The genes are TRBV19 and TRBJ1-1; D remains unclear. The V gene lost 4 bases and the J gene lost 4 bases, with 19 bases spanning the gap. The CDR3 is 16 amino acids. Germline values: CDR1 LNHDA, CDR2 SQIVND (reference sequence). The CDR3 loop reads CASSTSGSPRGTEAFF. Here the CDR3 DNA reads TGTGCCAGTAGTACCTCAGGTTCGCCCCGGGGCACTGAAGCTTTCTTT.

CDR3 nucleotide sequence: TGTGCCAGCAGTCAGCCTCCATCCCGAGGGGGCGAAGAGCAGTTCTTC. Amino acids: CASSQPPSRGGEEQFF. The chain links TRBV4-2 to TRBJ2-1, with 7 bases matching TRBD1. The CDR3 length is 16 residues. Germline trimming cut 6 bases from V and 10 bases from J; bases unmatched to any gene: 18. Germline lookup yields CDR1 LGHNA and CDR2 YNFKEQ.

This chain links TRBV29-1 with TRBJ1-4; D might be TRBD1 (6 bases). Germline V gene lookup returns CDR1 SQVTM and CDR2 ANQGSEA. The CDR3 is 11 residues long. Deletions cut 8 bases from V and 8 bases from J, with 12 bases between. CDR3 amino acids: CSTLQGEKLFF. Here the CDR3 DNA reads TGCAGCACCCTCCAGGGGGAAAAACTGTTTTTT.

This clone turned up a few times. The J gene is TRBJ2-3, the V gene TRBV2, with 9 bases fitting TRBD2. The germline CDR1 and CDR2 sequences are SNHLY and FYNNEI. V lost 1 base and J lost 5; bases outside the gene matches: 4. This CDR3 comprises 15 residues. The CDR3 region is CASSEGLAVRDTQYF. The CDR3 DNA sequence: TGTGCCAGCAGTGAAGGACTAGCGGTGCGAGATACGCAGTATTTT.

V is TRBV7-2 and J is TRBJ2-5; D perhaps matches TRBD2 (6 bases). Trimming removed 3 bases from V and 2 bases from J, with 13 bases in between. Germline values: CDR1 SGHTA, CDR2 FQGNSA. The CDR3 sequence is 15 residues long. The DNA for the CDR3 is TGTGCCAGCAGCTTTGCCCAAGGAGGGCAAGAGACCCAGTACTTC. Amino acids: CASSFAQGGQETQYF.

The genes are TRBV2 and TRBJ1-1; 8 nucleotides agree with TRBD1. Germline-derived CDR1 and CDR2 are SNHLY and FYNNEI. Germline trimming cut 7 bases from V and 5 bases from J; bases unmatched to any gene: 12. This CDR3 is 15 amino acids long. The CDR3 nucleotides are TGTGCCAGCACCTGGGACAGGAGCCCGGTTACTGAAGCTTTCTTT. Translation gives CASTWDRSPVTEAFF. The full variable domain, in which reference TRBV2 and TRBJ1-1 provide the parts outside the CDR3, is EPEVTQTPSHQVTQMGQEVILRCVPISNHLYFYWYRQILGQKVEFLVSFYNNEISEKSEIFDDQFSVERPDGSNFTLKIRSTKLEDSAMYFCASTWDRSPVTEAFFGQGTRLTVV.

The rearrangement uses TRBV6-2 or TRBV6-3 and TRBJ1-4; 8 nucleotides align to TRBD1. The V gene's germline CDR1 is MNHEY and CDR2 SVGEGT. The CDR3 is 17 amino acids. V lost 5 bases, J lost 2 bases, and 10 bases stayed unmatched. CDR3 loop: CASSRTGWRGTNEKLFF. The CDR3, as DNA: TGTGCCAGCAGTCGGACAGGGTGGAGGGGGACTAATGAAAAACTGTTTTTT.

The chain recombines TRBV11-1 with TRBJ1-5; D is perhaps TRBD1 (6 bases). V gave up 5 bases and J gave up 3 bases, with 11 bases separating them. The CDR3 runs to 14 residues. CDR1 is SGHAT, CDR2 FQDESV, per germline (reference sequence). The CDR3 spells CASSAGAPNQPQHF. The DNA of the CDR3 is TGTGCCAGCAGCGCGGGGGCCCCCAATCAGCCCCAGCATTTT.

The chain combines TRBV27 with TRBJ2-3, with D possibly being TRBD2 (6 bases). V was cut by 4 bases and J by 10 bases, with 21 bases left in between. The length of the CDR3 is 15 residues. CDR1 is MNHEY, CDR2 SMNVEV, per germline (reference sequence). The CDR3 region has the DNA TGTGCCAGCAGTTCAGCGGGTTCCCAACCTCTCCCGCAGTATTTT. Its protein is CASSSAGSQPLPQYF.

V is TRBV6-5 and J is TRBJ1-1, with 7 nucleotides matching TRBD1. The V segment lost 2 bases and the J segment 0 bases; nucleotides outside the gene matches: 3. Germline values: CDR1 MNHEY, CDR2 SVGAGI. The CDR3 runs 15 residues. CDR3 bases: TGTGCCAGCAGTTACCTGGGGACAGTGAACACTGAAGCTTTCTTT. It yields the protein CASSYLGTVNTEAFF.

J is TRBJ1-1 and V is TRBV4-2; D is undetermined. V was trimmed by 0 bases and J by 6 bases, leaving 11 bases between them. The CDR3 loop spans 14 amino acids. CDR1 and CDR2 from the germline V gene are LGHNA and YNFKEQ. The CDR3 spells CASSQDGERAEAFF. DNA for the CDR3: TGTGCCAGCAGCCAAGATGGGGAGAGGGCTGAAGCTTTCTTT.

The CDR3 DNA follows: TGCGCCAGCAGCGTGGGGCGCGGGTCGAACACTGAAGCTTTCTTT. It codes for CASSVGRGSNTEAFF. The chain combines TRBV5-1 with TRBJ1-1, with a weak D call TRBD1 (5 bases). V gave up 4 bases and J gave up 1 base, with 14 bases separating them. Germline V gives CDR1 SGHRS, CDR2 YFSETQ. CDR3 length: 15 residues.

V and J are TRBV19 and TRBJ1-4; 10 bases are a match to TRBD1. Per the germline V gene, CDR1 is LNHDA and CDR2 is SQIVND (reference sequence). The CDR3 sequence is 17 residues long. V gave up 3 bases and J gave up 8 bases; unmatched junction bases: 12. This chain's CDR3 is CASSITRRQGADEKLFF. The CDR3 DNA reads as TGTGCCAGTAGTATCACGCGGAGACAGGGGGCGGACGAAAAACTGTTTTTT.

CDR3 in DNA: TGTGCCAGCAGCTCACGGGACAGCGTACCGAACACTGAAGCTTTCTTT. It specifies CASSSRDSVPNTEAFF. The chain uses TRBV13 and TRBJ1-1; TRBD1 matches 7 bases. Germline CDR1 reads PRHDT; CDR2 reads FYEKMQ (reference sequence). The CDR3 totals 16 residues. V lost 4 bases and J lost 1; bases outside the gene matches: 9.

The V call is TRBV7-2, the J call TRBJ2-1, with D possibly TRBD1 on 7 matching bases. V gave up 5 bases and J gave up 9 bases, with 20 bases separating them. Germline values: CDR1 SGHTA, CDR2 FQGNSA. This CDR3 is built from 15 residues. For the CDR3, the DNA is TGTGCCAGCAGCCCCAGGGGGGTACGGAGTGGTGAGCAGTTCTTC. This sequence encodes CASSPRGVRSGEQFF.

The CDR3 loop reads CASSPVELQETQYF. For the CDR3, the DNA is TGTGCCAGCTCACCGGTAGAGCTTCAAGAGACCCAGTACTTC. This chain uses TRBV18 with TRBJ2-5; D ambiguous. There are 14 residues in the CDR3. Trimming pared 3 bases from V and 2 bases from J, leaving 10 bases between. Germline V CDR1 and CDR2: KGHSH, LQKENI.

The chain employs TRBV28 and TRBJ2-7; D possibly corresponds to TRBD2 (7 bases). Germline CDR1 reads MDHEN; CDR2 reads SYDVKM. Trimming left V 3 bases short and J 1 base short, with 13 bases between. The CDR3 covers 15 residues. CDR3 nucleotide sequence: TGTGCCAGCAGTTTCGGGGGGCAGGAATCCTACGAGCAGTACTTC. Translating gives CASSFGGQESYEQYF.

This clone was detected only once. The chain uses TRBV27 and TRBJ1-6; unclear D gene. The CDR3 is 16 residues long. V shed 5 bases and J shed 3 bases, with 14 bases lying between them. Germline-derived CDR1 and CDR2 are MNHEY and SMNVEV (reference sequence). The CDR3 DNA is TGTGCCAGCAGTGACGAAGGACTGATCTATAATTCACCCCTCCACTTT. Translation: CASSDEGLIYNSPLHF.

This clone was recorded many times. The chain has TRBV7-9 and TRBJ1-2, with a tentative D call TRBD1 (6 bases). The V end lost 3 bases, the J end lost 3 bases, and 17 bases lay between the germline ends. The CDR3 spans 16 residues. Germline V gives CDR1 SEHNR, CDR2 FQNEAQ (reference sequence). CDR3 loop: CASSLTQGLLDYGYTF. CDR3 DNA sequence: TGTGCCAGCAGCTTGACGCAGGGGCTTTTGGACTATGGCTACACCTTC. Full variable domain (missing parts from reference TRBV7-9 and TRBJ1-2): DTGVSQNPRHKITKRGQNVTFRCDPISEHNRLYWYRQTLGQGPEFLTYFQNEAQLEKSRLLSDRFSAERPKGSFSTLEIQRTEQGDSAMYLCASSLTQGLLDYGYTFGSGTRLTVV.

This chain links TRBV2 with TRBJ1-5, with unresolved D. The V end was cut by 5 bases, the J end by 4 bases, with 9 bases between. The length of the CDR3 is 13 residues. Germline assignment: CDR1 SNHLY and CDR2 FYNNEI. The CDR3 sequence: CASSWLENQPQHF. In DNA, the CDR3 is TGTGCCAGCAGTTGGTTAGAGAATCAGCCCCAGCATTTT. The variable domain in full, completed from reference TRBV2 and TRBJ1-5, reads EPEVTQTPSHQVTQMGQEVILRCVPISNHLYFYWYRQILGQKVEFLVSFYNNEISEKSEIFDDQFSVERPDGSNFTLKIRSTKLEDSAMYFCASSWLENQPQHFGDGTRLSIL.

V usage is TRBV2 and J usage is TRBJ2-3, with 11 bases lining up with TRBD2. The V and J ends lost 3 bases and 5 bases, in that order; junction bases with no gene match: 4. The germline V gene has CDR1 SNHLY and CDR2 FYNNEI. The CDR3 is 15 amino acids. The CDR3 spells CASSETSGVVDTQYF. The DNA of the CDR3 is TGTGCCAGCAGTGAGACTAGCGGGGTAGTAGATACGCAGTATTTT.

The chain couples TRBV6-5 to TRBJ2-7; D remains ambiguous. Trimming pared 7 bases from V and 3 bases from J, leaving 10 bases between. The CDR3 has 12 amino acids. The germline V gene encodes CDR1 MNHEY and CDR2 SVGAGI. CDR3 DNA sequence: TGTGCCAGCAACTCACGCGTCTACGAGCAGTACTTC. Translation: CASNSRVYEQYF.

In its sample, this clone was seen once. This chain connects TRBV6-1 to TRBJ1-4; possibly TRBD1 for D (6 bases). CDR1 is MNHNS, CDR2 SASEGT, per germline. Trimming took off 4 bases at V and 7 bases at J, with 19 bases between the two ends. The CDR3 has 16 residues. CDR3 sequence: CASSGALGGVGEKLFF. CDR3 DNA: TGTGCCAGCAGTGGGGCTCTTGGGGGCGTCGGTGAAAAACTGTTTTTT.

This sequence joins TRBV7-3 and TRBJ2-5, with TRBD1 as a possible D gene (5 bases). Between the trimmed V and J ends, which lost 11 bases and 1 base, there was a span of 20 bases. Germline V gene sequence: CDR1 SGHTA, CDR2 FQGTGA. The CDR3 consists of 15 residues. DNA of the CDR3: TGTGCCTCAAAAGGGTACAGGACGGCCCAAGAGACCCAGTACTTC. Protein sequence: CASKGYRTAQETQYF.

A single count supports this clone. The rearrangement joins TRBV6-5 to TRBJ2-2; no clear D. Trimming cost V 7 bases and J 0 bases, with 12 bases left between them. The CDR3 loop spans 15 amino acids. Germline V gene data show CDR1 as MNHEY and CDR2 as SVGAGI. CDR3 sequence: CASIPRSSNTGELFF. Written as DNA, the CDR3 is TGTGCCAGCATCCCTCGGTCATCGAACACCGGGGAGCTGTTTTTT.

The sample holds a few counts of this clone. This rearrangement joins TRBV9 to TRBJ2-3, with a tentative D call TRBD2 (5 bases). The CDR3 sequence is 12 residues long. CDR1 SGDLS and CDR2 YYNGEE come from the germline V gene. V gave up 4 bases and J gave up 6 bases, with 9 bases separating them. CDR3 bases: TGTGCCAGCAGCCCCCGCGGGGATACGCAGTATTTT. Its translation is CASSPRGDTQYF. The whole variable domain, filled in from reference TRBV9 and TRBJ2-3, reads DSGVTQTPKHLITATGQRVTLRCSPRSGDLSVYWYQQSLDQGLQFLIQYYNGEERAKGNILERFSAQQFPDLHSELNLSSLELGDSALYFCASSPRGDTQYFGPGTRLTVL.

The sample holds one count of this clone. The rearrangement uses TRBV18 and TRBJ1-5, with D tentatively TRBD1 (5 bases). Trimming pared 2 bases from V and 0 bases from J, leaving 11 bases between. This CDR3 is built from 16 residues. In germline, CDR1 is KGHSH, CDR2 LQKENI. The chain's CDR3 is CASSPSVTVSNQPQHF. DNA of the CDR3: TGTGCCAGCTCACCAAGCGTGACAGTTAGCAATCAGCCCCAGCATTTT.

This clone has just one count. The V gene is TRBV18, the J gene TRBJ2-1; tentatively, D is TRBD1 (5 bases). Germline V lookup: CDR1 KGHSH, CDR2 LQKENI. Trimming took 5 bases from V and 5 from J, leaving 10 bases between them. CDR3 size: 13 residues. CDR3 in amino acids: CASSDDRNNEQFF. CDR3 nucleotides: TGTGCCAGCTCAGACGACAGAAACAATGAGCAGTTCTTC.

V gene TRBV3-1 (or the pseudogene TRBV3-2) combines with J gene TRBJ2-7; D gene unclear. V shed 3 bases and J shed 0 bases, with 3 bases lying between them. The CDR3 covers 12 residues. CDR1 is LGHDT, CDR2 YNNKEL, per germline (reference sequence). The CDR3 DNA sequence: TGTGCCAGCAGCCATAGCTCCTACGAGCAGTACTTC. This gives the protein CASSHSSYEQYF.